The clone carrying this TCR beta chain was recorded many times. The data were obtained in a study of regulatory T cells in long-lasting Graves disease. Time point in this sample: newly diagnosed GD, antithyroid drugs for less than 3 months. Isolated PBMC RNA provided the starting material for the TCR library. The V and J ends lost 3 bases and 5 bases, in that order; junction bases with no gene match: 9. The CDR3 has 16 amino acids. CDR1 and CDR2 from the germline V gene are MDHEN and SYDVKM. Assembly of TCR beta libraries relied on iRepertoire HTBI primers together with Arm-PCR of CDR3 regions. TCRdb passed the multiplex PCR reads through MiXCR, listing each CDR3 protein once. The table includes 400,000 to 500,000 distinct CDR3 sequences, around 17% detected once. These data are also associated with another study on T cells in Graves' hyperthyroidism and ophthalmopathy.

This specimen was peripheral blood mononuclear cells (PBMCs), taken at new diagnosis, from a patient treated with antithyroid drugs. The receptor comes from a woman younger than 35 with Graves disease. The V call is TRBV28, the J call TRBJ2-2; 7 bases align to TRBD2. The CDR3, as DNA: TGTGCCAGCAGTTTTCCTGGACTAGTCCTTACCGGGGAGCTGTTTTTT. Its translation is CASSFPGLVLTGELFF.